The subject of this entry is one T cell receptor beta chain. Total RNA amounting to 3,000 to 4,500 ng went into each TCR library. TCRdb reanalyzed the 5' RACE reads, giving one entry per CDR3 protein sequence and no DNA. The sample table includes roughly 150,000 distinct CDR3 sequences. CDR3 length: 15 residues. Germline CDR1 is MNHEY and CDR2 is SVGAGI. This specimen belongs to a study of monozygotic twins with inflammatory bowel disease. This chain uses TRBV6-5 with TRBJ2-1; TCRdb proposes TRBD2, but this gene call is untestable without DNA. The sequence was obtained from a human donor with ulcerative colitis or Crohn's disease, or a healthy co-twin of an affected twin (not recorded which). The specimen was blood. CDR3 in amino acids: CASSYRGSGRNEQFF.